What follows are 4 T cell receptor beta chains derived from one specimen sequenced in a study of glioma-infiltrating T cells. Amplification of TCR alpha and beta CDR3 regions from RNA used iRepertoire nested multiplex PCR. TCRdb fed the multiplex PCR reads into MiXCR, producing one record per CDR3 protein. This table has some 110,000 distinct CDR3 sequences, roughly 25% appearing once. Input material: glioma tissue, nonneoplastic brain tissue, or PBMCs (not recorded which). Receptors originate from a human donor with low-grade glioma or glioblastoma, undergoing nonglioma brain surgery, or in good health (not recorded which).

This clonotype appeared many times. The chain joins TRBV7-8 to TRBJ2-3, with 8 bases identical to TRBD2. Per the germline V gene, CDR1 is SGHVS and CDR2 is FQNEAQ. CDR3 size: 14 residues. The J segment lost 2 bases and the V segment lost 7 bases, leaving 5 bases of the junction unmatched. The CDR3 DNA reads TGTGCCAGCAAGGAGCGGGAGACCACAGATACGCAGTATTTT. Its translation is CASKERETTDTQYF.

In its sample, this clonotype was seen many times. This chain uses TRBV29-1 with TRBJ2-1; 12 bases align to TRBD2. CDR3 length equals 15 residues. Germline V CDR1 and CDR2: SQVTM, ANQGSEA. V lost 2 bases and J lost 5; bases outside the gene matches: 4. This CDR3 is CSVETSGRTHNEQFF. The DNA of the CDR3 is TGCAGCGTTGAAACTAGCGGGAGGACCCACAATGAGCAGTTCTTC.

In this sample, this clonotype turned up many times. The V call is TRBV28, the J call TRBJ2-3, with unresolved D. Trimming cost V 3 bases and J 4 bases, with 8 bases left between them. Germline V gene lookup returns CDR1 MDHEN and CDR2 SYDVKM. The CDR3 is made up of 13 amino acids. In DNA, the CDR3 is TGTGCCAGCAGTTTCAGGAAGGCAGATACGCAGTATTTT. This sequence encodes CASSFRKADTQYF.

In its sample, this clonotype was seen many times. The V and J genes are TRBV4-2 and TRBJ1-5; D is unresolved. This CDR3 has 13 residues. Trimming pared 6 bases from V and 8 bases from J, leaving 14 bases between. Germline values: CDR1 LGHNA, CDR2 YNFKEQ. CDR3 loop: CASSLNFYEPQHF. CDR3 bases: TGTGCCAGCAGTCTTAATTTTTACGAGCCCCAGCATTTT.